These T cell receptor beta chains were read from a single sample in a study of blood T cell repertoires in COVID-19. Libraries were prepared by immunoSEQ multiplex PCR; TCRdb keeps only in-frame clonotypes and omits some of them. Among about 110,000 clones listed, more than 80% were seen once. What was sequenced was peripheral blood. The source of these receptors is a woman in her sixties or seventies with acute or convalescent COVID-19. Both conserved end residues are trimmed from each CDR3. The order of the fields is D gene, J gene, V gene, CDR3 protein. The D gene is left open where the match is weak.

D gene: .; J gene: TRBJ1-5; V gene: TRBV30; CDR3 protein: AWSGGRDNQPQH
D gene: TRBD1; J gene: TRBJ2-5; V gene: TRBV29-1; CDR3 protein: SVRTGEETQY
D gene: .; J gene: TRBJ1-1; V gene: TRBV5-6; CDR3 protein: ASSSRQASNTEAF
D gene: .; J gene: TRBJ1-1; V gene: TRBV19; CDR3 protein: ASSTSPGNIIGAF
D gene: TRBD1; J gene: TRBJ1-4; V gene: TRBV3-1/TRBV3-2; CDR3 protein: ASSWTGTAREKLF
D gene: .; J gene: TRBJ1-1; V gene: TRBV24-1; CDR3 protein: ATSDLARGGTEAF
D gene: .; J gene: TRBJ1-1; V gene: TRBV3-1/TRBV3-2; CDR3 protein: ASSHLTGDTEAF
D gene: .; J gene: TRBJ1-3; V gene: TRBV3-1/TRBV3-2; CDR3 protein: ASSQDLHGGNTIY
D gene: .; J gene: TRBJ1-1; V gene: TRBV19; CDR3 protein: ASSYRTVQGEAF
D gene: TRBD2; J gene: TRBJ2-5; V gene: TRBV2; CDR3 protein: ASIRAGTSGRAVRETQY
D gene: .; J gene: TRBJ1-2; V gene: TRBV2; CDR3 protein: ASSSGYGYT
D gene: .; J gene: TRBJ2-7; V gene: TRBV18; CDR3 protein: ASSPAGQYYEQY
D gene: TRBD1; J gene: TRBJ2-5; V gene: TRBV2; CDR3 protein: ASSNRGRQETQY
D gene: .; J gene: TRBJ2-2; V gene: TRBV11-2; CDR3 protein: ASRPDRNTGELF
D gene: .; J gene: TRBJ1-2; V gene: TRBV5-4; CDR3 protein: ASSLREQGYGYT
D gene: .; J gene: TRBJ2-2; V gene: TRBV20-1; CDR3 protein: SARGQGELF
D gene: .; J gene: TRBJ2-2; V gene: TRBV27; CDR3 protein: ASSPYAGGTGELF